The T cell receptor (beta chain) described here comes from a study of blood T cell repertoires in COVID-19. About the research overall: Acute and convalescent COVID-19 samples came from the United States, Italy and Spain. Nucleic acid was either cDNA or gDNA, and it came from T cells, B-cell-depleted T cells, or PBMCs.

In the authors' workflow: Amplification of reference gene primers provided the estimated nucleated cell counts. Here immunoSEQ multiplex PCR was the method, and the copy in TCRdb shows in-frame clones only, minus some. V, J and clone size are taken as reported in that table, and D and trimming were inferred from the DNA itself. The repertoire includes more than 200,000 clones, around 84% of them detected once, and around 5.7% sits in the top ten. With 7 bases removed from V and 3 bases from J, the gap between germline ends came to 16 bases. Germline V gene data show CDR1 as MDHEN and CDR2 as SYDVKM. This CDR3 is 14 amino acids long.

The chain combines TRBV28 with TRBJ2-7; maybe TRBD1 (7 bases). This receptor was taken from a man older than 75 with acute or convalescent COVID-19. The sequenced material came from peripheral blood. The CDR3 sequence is CASTPGGYNYEQYF. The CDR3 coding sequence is TGTGCCAGCACCCCAGGGGGGTATAACTACGAGCAGTACTTC.